The 14 T cell receptor beta chains below all came from one sample that was sequenced in a study of cytomegalovirus exposure and HLA in healthy donors. This table comes from immunoSEQ multiplex PCR, and its TCRdb copy is limited to in-frame clones, with some not included. The data hold roughly 56,000 clones, with 93% observed a single time. Sequenced input: PBMCs. The origin of the receptors is a woman in her late teens or twenties in good health and CMV-seropositive.

This rearrangement joins TRBV27 to TRBJ2-7; D is ambiguous. V lost 5 bases and J 3 bases, leaving 26 bases between the germline ends. The CDR3 sequence is 18 residues long. Germline-derived CDR1 and CDR2 are MNHEY and SMNVEV (reference sequence). CDR3 DNA sequence: TGTGCCAGCAGTCCCCATATTGCGGCCAACCCACCCCTCTACGAGCAGTACTTC. Translating gives CASSPHIAANPPLYEQYF.

The chain has TRBV4-1 and TRBJ2-5, with TRBD2 as a possible D gene (6 bases). Germline-derived CDR1 and CDR2 are MGHRA and YSYEKL. The CDR3 is 14 amino acids. Between the trimmed V and J ends, which lost 2 bases and 5 bases, there was a span of 12 bases. CDR3 in DNA: TGCGCCAGCAGCCAATCTGGCCTAGCGGAGACCCAGTACTTC. Protein: CASSQSGLAETQYF.

The sample holds one count of this clone. This rearrangement joins TRBV4-1 to TRBJ2-7; D is possibly TRBD2 (7 bases). The ends were cut back, 0 bases at V and 3 bases at J, with 15 bases in the middle. The CDR3 is 16 residues long. Germline V lookup: CDR1 MGHRA, CDR2 YSYEKL. CDR3 sequence (DNA): TGCGCCAGCAGCCAAGAGGGGGGGCTTGCCGTCTACGAGCAGTACTTC. It encodes CASSQEGGLAVYEQYF.

The chain links TRBV6-5 to TRBJ2-7, with 11 positions matching TRBD1. Looked up from germline, CDR1 is MNHEY and CDR2 is SVGAGI. The CDR3 extends over 12 amino acids. V lost 6 bases and J lost 6; bases outside the gene matches: 1. CDR3 residues: CASRGQGVEQYF. DNA of the CDR3: TGTGCCAGCAGGGGACAGGGGGTCGAGCAGTACTTC.

The CDR3 loop reads CATSREDRDGEEQYF. The CDR3 nucleotides read TGTGCCACCAGCAGAGAGGACAGGGACGGGGAGGAGCAGTACTTC. This chain uses TRBV15 with TRBJ2-7; 8 bases agree with TRBD1. The CDR3 runs 15 residues. CDR1 is LNHNV and CDR2 is YYDKDF in the germline V gene (reference sequence). Trimming cost V 0 bases and J 7 bases; bases outside gene matches: 8.

V is TRBV6-5 and J is TRBJ2-4; 7 bases are shared with TRBD1. The CDR3 covers 14 residues. From germline, CDR1 is MNHEY and CDR2 SVGAGI. The V gene end was trimmed by 8 bases and the J gene end by 5 bases; junction bases not matched to a gene: 9. The CDR3 loop is CASAPTGTENIQYF. CDR3 nucleotide sequence: TGTGCCAGCGCCCCGACAGGGACGGAAAACATTCAGTACTTC.

V usage is TRBV27 and J usage is TRBJ1-2; the match to TRBD1 covers 7 bases. Germline loops: CDR1 MNHEY, CDR2 SMNVEV (reference sequence). The CDR3 length is 19 residues. V lost 6 bases, J lost 1 base, and 20 bases stayed unmatched. CDR3 loop: CASSPYRGQSVGFNYGYTF. The CDR3 nucleotides are TGTGCCAGCAGCCCTTATAGGGGACAGTCCGTGGGGTTTAACTATGGCTACACCTTC.

The V gene is TRBV5-6, the J gene TRBJ2-1, with 9 bases lining up with TRBD1. The trim removed 7 bases at V and 4 bases at J, leaving 6 bases unmatched. The CDR3 consists of 14 residues. Germline V CDR1 and CDR2: SGHDT, YYEEEE. The CDR3 DNA sequence: TGTGCCAGCGAAGGGGGGACAGGGTACAATGAGCAGTTCTTC. Protein sequence: CASEGGTGYNEQFF.

The V and J genes are TRBV7-9 and TRBJ1-2; no firm D call. CDR3 length: 13 residues. V shed 4 bases and J shed 7 bases, with 13 bases lying between them. Germline CDR1 and CDR2: SEHNR and FQNEAQ (reference sequence). CDR3 sequence: CASSSRTPAGYTF. The CDR3 nucleotides are TGTGCCAGCAGCTCTCGGACTCCGGCTGGCTACACCTTC.

The chain has TRBV27 and TRBJ2-3, with 10 bases fitting TRBD2. This CDR3 is built from 16 residues. J was trimmed by 6 bases and V by 7 bases; bases with no gene match: 13. Germline CDR1 reads MNHEY; CDR2 reads SMNVEV (reference sequence). In DNA, the CDR3 is TGTGCCAGCATGGCTAGCGGGGGCATTAGCTCGGATACGCAGTATTTT. As protein: CASMASGGISSDTQYF.

CDR3 coding DNA: TGCGCCAGCAGCTTGGGGGACAGGGGGCGTAGTCTTACGCAGTATTTT. Translation: CASSLGDRGRSLTQYF. V gene TRBV5-1 combines with J gene TRBJ2-3; 12 bases fit TRBD1. J was trimmed by 8 bases and V by 0 bases; bases with no gene match: 7. Germline values: CDR1 SGHRS, CDR2 YFSETQ. The CDR3 length is 16 residues.

The J gene is TRBJ2-3, the V gene TRBV10-1; 8 nucleotides agree with TRBD2. V lost 7 bases, J lost 4 bases, and 13 bases stayed unmatched. Looked up from germline, CDR1 is WNHNN and CDR2 is SYGVQD (reference sequence). The CDR3 covers 16 residues. As DNA, the CDR3 is TGCGCCAGCACCGAGAGGCGGGGGGCAGCGGCAGATACGCAGTATTTT. This encodes CASTERRGAAADTQYF.

This sequence joins TRBV10-3 and TRBJ1-3, with 7 bases matching TRBD1. The CDR3 contains 14 residues. CDR1 and CDR2 (germline): ENHRY, SYGVKD. V lost 5 bases to trimming and J lost 2 bases; unmatched junction nucleotides: 3. The CDR3 loop is CAISSGTAGNTIYF. CDR3 sequence (DNA): TGTGCCATCAGTTCCGGGACAGCTGGAAACACCATATATTTT.

This clone was observed once. J is TRBJ1-2 and V is TRBV6-1; D unresolved. Trimming left V 2 bases short and J 0 bases short, with 10 bases between. The germline gives CDR1 MNHNS, CDR2 SASEGT. The CDR3 runs 15 residues. The CDR3 here is CASSESASTNYGYTF. CDR3 DNA: TGTGCCAGCAGTGAATCTGCCAGTACTAACTATGGCTACACCTTC.